This TCR beta chain is drawn from a study of shared clonotypes between healthy human individuals. Study as a whole: Three CD4 naive, three CD4 memory, two CD8 naive and one CD8 memory plate were used per donor.

For sorted subsets, approximately 180 ng DNA per replicate equaled tens of thousands of T cell genomes. TCRdb's copy holds only in-frame clones and misses some; the assay was immunoSEQ multiplex PCR. The table includes roughly 2,500,000 clones, approximately 93% detected once. Sequencing input: naive CD4+ T cells from PBMCs. The subset was: CD45RA+ positively selected. This receptor was identified in a man aged 18 to 29 in good health. Some clones in this sample may be carry-over from other donors' samples.

CDR3 nucleotides: TGTGCCAGCAGCCCCGAGACCCGCTCCTACAATGAGCAGTTCTTC. It yields the protein CASSPETRSYNEQFF. The V call is TRBV4-2, the J call TRBJ2-1; D not certain. CDR3 length: 15 residues. V lost 4 bases and J lost 0, with 10 bases in between. In germline, CDR1 is LGHNA, CDR2 YNFKEQ.